This T cell receptor (beta chain) was observed in a study of T cells in Graves' hyperthyroidism and ophthalmopathy. Researchers took RNA transcripts and amplified the TCR beta CDR3 regions from them. HTBI primers were used for first-round RT-PCR of the TCR CDR3. MiXCR, applied by TCRdb to the multiplex PCR reads, yields one record per CDR3 protein. The repertoire holds about 720,000 distinct CDR3 sequences, with around 17% as singletons. Germline CDR1 and CDR2: MGHDK and SYGVNS. V was trimmed by 1 base and J by 5 bases, leaving 12 bases between them. This CDR3 has 15 residues. This clonotype was sampled from a man aged 18-30 years with Graves' hyperthyroidism. What was sequenced was blood. The chain uses TRBV25-1 and TRBJ1-5, with D perhaps matching TRBD1 (5 bases). The CDR3 sequence: CASSESTVNHQPQHF. The CDR3 region has the DNA TGTGCCAGCAGTGAATCGACAGTGAACCATCAGCCCCAGCATTTT.